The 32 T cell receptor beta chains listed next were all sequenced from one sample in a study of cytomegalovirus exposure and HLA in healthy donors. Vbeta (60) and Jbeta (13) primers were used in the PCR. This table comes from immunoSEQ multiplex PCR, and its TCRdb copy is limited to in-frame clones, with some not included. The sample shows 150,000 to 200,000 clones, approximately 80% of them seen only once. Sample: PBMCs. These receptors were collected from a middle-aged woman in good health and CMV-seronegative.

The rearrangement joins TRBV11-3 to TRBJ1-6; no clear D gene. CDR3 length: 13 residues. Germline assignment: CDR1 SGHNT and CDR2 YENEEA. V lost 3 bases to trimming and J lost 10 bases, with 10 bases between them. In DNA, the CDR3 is TGTGCCAGCAGCTTCGGGGTCGAATCACCCCTCCACTTT. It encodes CASSFGVESPLHF. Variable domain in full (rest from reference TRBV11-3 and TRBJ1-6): EAGVVQSPRYKIIEKKQPVAFWCNPISGHNTLYWYLQNLGQGPELLIRYENEEAVDDSQLPKDRFSAERLKGVDSTLKIQPAELGDSAVYLCASSFGVESPLHFGNGTRLTVT.

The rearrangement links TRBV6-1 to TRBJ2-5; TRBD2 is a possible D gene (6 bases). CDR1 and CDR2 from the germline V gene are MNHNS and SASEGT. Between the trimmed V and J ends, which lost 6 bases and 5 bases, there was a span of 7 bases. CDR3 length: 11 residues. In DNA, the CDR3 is TGTGCCAGCAGGGGGAGGGAGACCCAGTACTTC. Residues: CASRGRETQYF.

The CDR3 nucleotides read TGTGCCAGCCAGCGGGGGGTAGGAGCTAGCACAGATACGCAGTATTTT. It encodes CASQRGVGASTDTQYF. V gene TRBV27 combines with J gene TRBJ2-3; TRBD2 matches at 9 bases. The CDR3 has 16 amino acids. V dropped 8 bases and J dropped 0; count of bases not matched to a gene: 9. From germline, CDR1 is MNHEY and CDR2 SMNVEV (reference sequence).

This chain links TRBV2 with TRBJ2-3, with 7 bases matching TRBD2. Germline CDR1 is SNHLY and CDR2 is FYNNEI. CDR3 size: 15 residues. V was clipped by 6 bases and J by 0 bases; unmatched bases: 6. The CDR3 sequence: CASRALAASTDTQYF. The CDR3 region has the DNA TGTGCCAGCAGGGCCCTAGCGGCTAGCACAGATACGCAGTATTTT.

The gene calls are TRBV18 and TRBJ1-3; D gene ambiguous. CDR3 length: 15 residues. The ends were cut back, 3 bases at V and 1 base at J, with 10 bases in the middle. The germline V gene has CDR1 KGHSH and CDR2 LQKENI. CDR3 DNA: TGTGCCAGCTCACCGGGGAGCTCTTCTGGAAACACCATATATTTT. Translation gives CASSPGSSSGNTIYF.

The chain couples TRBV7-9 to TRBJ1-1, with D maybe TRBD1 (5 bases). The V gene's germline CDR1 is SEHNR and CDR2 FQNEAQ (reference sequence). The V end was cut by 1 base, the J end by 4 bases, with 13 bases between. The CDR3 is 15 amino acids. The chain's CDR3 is CASSLDQGWGTEAFF. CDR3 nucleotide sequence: TGTGCCAGCAGCTTAGATCAGGGATGGGGCACTGAAGCTTTCTTT.

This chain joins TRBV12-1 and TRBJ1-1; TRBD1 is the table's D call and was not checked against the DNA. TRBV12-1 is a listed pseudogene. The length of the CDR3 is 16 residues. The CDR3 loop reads CASSFVDRSLNTEAFF. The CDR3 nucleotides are TGTGCCAGCAGCTTTGTCGACAGATCCTTGAACACTGAAGCTTTCTTT.

CDR3: CASNDLDNEQFF. Here the CDR3 DNA reads TGCGCCAGCAACGACTTAGACAATGAGCAGTTCTTC. The rearrangement joins TRBV10-1 to TRBJ2-1, with D unclear. Per the germline V gene, CDR1 is WNHNN and CDR2 is SYGVQD (reference sequence). The CDR3 covers 12 residues. The V and J ends lost 7 bases and 5 bases respectively, with 9 bases between them.

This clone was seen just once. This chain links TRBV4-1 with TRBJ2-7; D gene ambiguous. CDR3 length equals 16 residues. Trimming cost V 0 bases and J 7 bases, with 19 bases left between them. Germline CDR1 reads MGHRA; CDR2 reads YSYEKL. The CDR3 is CASSQDRSASRGEQYF. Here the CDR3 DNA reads TGCGCCAGCAGCCAAGATCGTTCGGCATCTAGAGGAGAGCAGTACTTC.

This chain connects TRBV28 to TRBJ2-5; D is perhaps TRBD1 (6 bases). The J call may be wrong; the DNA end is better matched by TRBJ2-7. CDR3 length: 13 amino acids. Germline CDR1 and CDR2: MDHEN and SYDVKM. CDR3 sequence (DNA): TGTGCCAGCAGTTTTACAGGGACCTACGAGCAGTACTTC. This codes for CASSFTGTYEQYF.

CDR3 bases: TGTGCCAGCAGTCCCCAGGGACAGGTCTATGGCTACACCTTC. Amino acids: CASSPQGQVYGYTF. V usage is TRBV6-5 and J usage is TRBJ1-2; 8 bases are shared with TRBD1. Unmatched junction bases numbered 6, after V lost 5 bases and J lost 4 bases. This CDR3 has 14 amino acids. CDR1 MNHEY and CDR2 SVGAGI come from the germline V gene.

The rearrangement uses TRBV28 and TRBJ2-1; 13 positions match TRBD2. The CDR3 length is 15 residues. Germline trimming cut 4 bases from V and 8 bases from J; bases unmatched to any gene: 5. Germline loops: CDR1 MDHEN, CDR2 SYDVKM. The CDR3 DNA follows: TGTGCCAGCAGTTCTAGGACTAGCGGGAGCCATGAGCAGTTCTTC. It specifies CASSSRTSGSHEQFF.

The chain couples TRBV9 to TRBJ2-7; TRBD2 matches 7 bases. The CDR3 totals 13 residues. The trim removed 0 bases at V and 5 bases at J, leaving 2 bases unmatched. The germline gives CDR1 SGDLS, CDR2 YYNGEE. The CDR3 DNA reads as TGTGCCAGCAGCGTAGGACTAGCACACGAGCAGTACTTC. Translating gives CASSVGLAHEQYF.

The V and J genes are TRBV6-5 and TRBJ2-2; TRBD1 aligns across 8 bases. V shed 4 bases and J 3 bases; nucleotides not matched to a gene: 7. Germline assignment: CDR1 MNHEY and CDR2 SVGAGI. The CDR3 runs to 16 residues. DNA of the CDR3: TGTGCCAGCAGTTCCCCGGACAGGGCTGACACCGGGGAGCTGTTTTTT. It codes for CASSSPDRADTGELFF.

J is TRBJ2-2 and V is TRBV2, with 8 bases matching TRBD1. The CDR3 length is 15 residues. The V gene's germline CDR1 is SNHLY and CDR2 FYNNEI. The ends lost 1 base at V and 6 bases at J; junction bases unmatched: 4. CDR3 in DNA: TGTGCCAGCAGTGAAGGAGGACAGGGATCCGGGGAGCTGTTTTTT. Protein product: CASSEGGQGSGELFF.

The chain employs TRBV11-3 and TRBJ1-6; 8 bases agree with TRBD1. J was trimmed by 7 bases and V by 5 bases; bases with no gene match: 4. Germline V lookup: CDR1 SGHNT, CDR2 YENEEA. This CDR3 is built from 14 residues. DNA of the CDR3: TGTGCCAGCAGCAGCAGGGGGCGGAATTCACCCCTCCACTTT. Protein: CASSSRGRNSPLHF.

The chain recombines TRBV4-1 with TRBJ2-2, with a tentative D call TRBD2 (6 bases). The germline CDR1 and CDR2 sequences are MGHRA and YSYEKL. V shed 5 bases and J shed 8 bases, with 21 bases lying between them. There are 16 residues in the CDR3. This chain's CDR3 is CASSYRVAAFSGELFF. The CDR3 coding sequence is TGCGCCAGCAGCTACCGGGTAGCGGCATTTAGTGGGGAGCTGTTTTTT.

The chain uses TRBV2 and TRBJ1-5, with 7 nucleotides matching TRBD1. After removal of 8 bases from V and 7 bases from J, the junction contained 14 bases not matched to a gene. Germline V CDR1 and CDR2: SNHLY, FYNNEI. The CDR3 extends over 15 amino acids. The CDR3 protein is CASAGGGDSRQPQHF. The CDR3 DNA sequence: TGTGCCAGCGCTGGGGGCGGGGACAGCCGACAGCCCCAGCATTTT.

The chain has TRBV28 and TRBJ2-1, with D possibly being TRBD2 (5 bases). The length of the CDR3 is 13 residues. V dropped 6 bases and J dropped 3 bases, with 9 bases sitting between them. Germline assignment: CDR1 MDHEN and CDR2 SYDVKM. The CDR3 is CASRTTHYNEQFF. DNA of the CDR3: TGTGCCAGCAGGACTACCCACTACAATGAGCAGTTCTTC.

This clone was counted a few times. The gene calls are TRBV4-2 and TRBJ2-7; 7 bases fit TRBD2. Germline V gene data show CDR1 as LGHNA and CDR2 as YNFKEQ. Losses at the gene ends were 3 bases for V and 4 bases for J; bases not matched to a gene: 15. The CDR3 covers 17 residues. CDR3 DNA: TGTGCCAGCAGCCAGGGGGGAGGGCCTCCTACCCCATACGAGCAGTACTTC. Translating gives CASSQGGGPPTPYEQYF.

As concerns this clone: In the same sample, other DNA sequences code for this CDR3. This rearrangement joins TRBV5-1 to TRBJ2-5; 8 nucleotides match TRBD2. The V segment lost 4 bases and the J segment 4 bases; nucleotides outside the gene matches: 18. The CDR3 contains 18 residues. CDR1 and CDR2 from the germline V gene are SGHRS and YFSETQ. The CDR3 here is CASSLGLAGGLGLETQYF. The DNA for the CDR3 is TGCGCCAGCAGCCTAGGACTGGCGGGAGGCCTTGGGTTAGAGACCCAGTACTTC.

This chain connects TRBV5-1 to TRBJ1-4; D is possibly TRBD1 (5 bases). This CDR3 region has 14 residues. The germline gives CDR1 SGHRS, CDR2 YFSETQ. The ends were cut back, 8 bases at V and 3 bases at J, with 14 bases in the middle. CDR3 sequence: CASRAGLANEKLFF. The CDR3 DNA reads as TGCGCCAGTCGGGCAGGGTTGGCTAATGAAAAACTGTTTTTT.

The CDR3: CASSLGRADTQYF. The CDR3 DNA reads as TGTGCCAGCAGCTTAGGGAGGGCAGATACGCAGTATTTT. V is TRBV7-6 and J is TRBJ2-3, with a weak D call TRBD2 (6 bases). Looked up from germline, CDR1 is SGHVS and CDR2 is FNYEAQ. This CDR3 is 13 amino acids long. Trimming took 1 base from V and 4 from J, leaving 6 bases between them.

This CDR3 reads CASSHVRNGGQVNTEAFF. The CDR3, as DNA: TGCGCCAGCAGCCACGTTCGGAACGGGGGACAGGTGAACACTGAAGCTTTCTTT. The chain links TRBV5-1 to TRBJ1-1; 8 nucleotides match TRBD1. The trim removed 4 bases at V and 0 bases at J, leaving 14 bases unmatched. This CDR3 is built from 18 residues. Germline V CDR1 and CDR2: SGHRS, YFSETQ. Together with reference TRBV5-1 and TRBJ1-1, the CDR3 gives the full variable domain: KAGVTQTPRYLIKTRGQQVTLSCSPISGHRSVSWYQQTPGQGLQFLFEYFSETQRNKGNFPGRFSGRQFSNSRSEMNVSTLELGDSALYLCASSHVRNGGQVNTEAFFGQGTRLTVV.

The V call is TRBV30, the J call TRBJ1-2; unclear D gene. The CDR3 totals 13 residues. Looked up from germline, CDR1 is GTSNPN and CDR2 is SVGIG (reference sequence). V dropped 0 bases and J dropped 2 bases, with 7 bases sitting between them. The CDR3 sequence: CAWSVSGNYGYTF. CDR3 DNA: TGTGCCTGGAGTGTTTCGGGGAACTATGGCTACACCTTC.

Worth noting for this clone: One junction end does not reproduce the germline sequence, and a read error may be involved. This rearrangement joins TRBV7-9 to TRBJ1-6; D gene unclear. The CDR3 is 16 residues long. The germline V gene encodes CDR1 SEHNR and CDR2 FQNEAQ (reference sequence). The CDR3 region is CSSSSFRVGRNSPLHF. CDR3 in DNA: TGTTCCAGCAGCTCGTTTCGGGTAGGCCGAAATTCACCCCTCCACTTT.

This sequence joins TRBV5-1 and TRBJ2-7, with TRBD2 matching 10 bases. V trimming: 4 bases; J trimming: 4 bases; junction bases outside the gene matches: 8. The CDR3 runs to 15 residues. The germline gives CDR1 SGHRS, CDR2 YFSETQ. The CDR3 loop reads CASSTTSGIQYEQYF. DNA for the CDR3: TGCGCCAGCAGCACCACTAGCGGGATTCAATACGAGCAGTACTTC.

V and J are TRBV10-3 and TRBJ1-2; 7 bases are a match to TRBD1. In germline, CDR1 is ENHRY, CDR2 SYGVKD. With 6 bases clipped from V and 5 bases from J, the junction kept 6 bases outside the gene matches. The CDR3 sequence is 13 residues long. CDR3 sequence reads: CAISEGTEYGYTF. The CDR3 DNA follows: TGTGCCATCAGCGAAGGGACAGAGTATGGCTACACCTTC.

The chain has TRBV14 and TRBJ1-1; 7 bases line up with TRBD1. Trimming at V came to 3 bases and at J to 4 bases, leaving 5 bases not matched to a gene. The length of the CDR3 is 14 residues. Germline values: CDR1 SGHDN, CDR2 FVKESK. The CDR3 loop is CASSHNRGSTEAFF. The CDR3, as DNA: TGTGCCAGCAGCCATAACAGGGGATCCACTGAAGCTTTCTTT. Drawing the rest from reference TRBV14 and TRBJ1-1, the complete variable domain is EAGVTQFPSHSVIEKGQTVTLRCDPISGHDNLYWYRRVMGKEIKFLLHFVKESKQDESGMPNNRFLAERTGGTYSTLKVQPAELEDSGVYFCASSHNRGSTEAFFGQGTRLTVV.

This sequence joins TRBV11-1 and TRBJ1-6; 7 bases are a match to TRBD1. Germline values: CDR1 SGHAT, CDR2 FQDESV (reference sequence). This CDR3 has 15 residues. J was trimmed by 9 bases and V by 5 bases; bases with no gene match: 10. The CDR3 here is CASSARQGLISPLHF. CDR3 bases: TGTGCCAGCAGCGCCCGACAGGGATTGATTTCACCCCTCCACTTT.

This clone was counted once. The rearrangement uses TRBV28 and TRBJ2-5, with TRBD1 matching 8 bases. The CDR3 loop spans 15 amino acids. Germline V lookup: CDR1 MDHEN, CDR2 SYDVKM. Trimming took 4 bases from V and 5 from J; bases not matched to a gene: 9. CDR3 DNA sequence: TGTGCCAGCAGTTCCGCCGGGACAGGCCCGGAGACCCAGTACTTC. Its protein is CASSSAGTGPETQYF.

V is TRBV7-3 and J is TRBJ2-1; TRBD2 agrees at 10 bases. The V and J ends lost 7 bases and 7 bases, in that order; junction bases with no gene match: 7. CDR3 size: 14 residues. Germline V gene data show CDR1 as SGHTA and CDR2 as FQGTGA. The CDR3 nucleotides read TGTGCCAGCAAAAGGAGCGGGGGGGGGAATGAGCAGTTCTTC. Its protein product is CASKRSGGGNEQFF. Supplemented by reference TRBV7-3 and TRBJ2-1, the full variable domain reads GAGVSQTPSNKVTEKGKYVELRCDPISGHTALYWYRQSLGQGPEFLIYFQGTGAADDSGLPNDRFFAVRPEGSVSTLKIQRTERGDSAVYLCASKRSGGGNEQFFGPGTRLTVL.